Below are 12 T cell receptor beta chains sequenced from a single sample in a study of T-cell reconstitution after alpha-beta-depleted transplantation in children. Unique molecular identifiers featured in how the TCRbeta library was prepared. TCRdb independently ran MiXCR on the PCR reads; one entry per CDR3 protein. The repertoire holds some 300,000 distinct CDR3 sequences, with around 10% as singletons. Here the sequenced sample was PBMCs, taken before TCRalphabeta/CD19-depleted stem cell transplant. The origin of the receptors is a boy under two years old with acute myeloid leukemia, due to receive a stem cell transplant.

V is TRBV6-2 or TRBV6-3 and J is TRBJ1-6, with D perhaps TRBD1 (6 bases). The germline V gene has CDR1 MNHEY and CDR2 SVGEGT. This CDR3 has 15 amino acids. Trimming removed 4 bases at V and 7 bases at J, with 14 bases between. CDR3 region: CASSLDSPRNSPLHF. The CDR3 DNA is TGTGCCAGCAGTTTGGACAGCCCGAGGAATTCACCCCTCCACTTT.

Regarding this clonotype: A much larger clone differs from this one at a single base, so this may be a read error. The V call is TRBV4-3, the J call TRBJ2-4; 8 bases fit TRBD1. J was trimmed by 7 bases and V by 1 base; bases with no gene match: 12. This CDR3 has 17 residues. The germline gives CDR1 LGHNA, CDR2 YSLEER. The CDR3 sequence: CASSQGWQGALRNIQYF. The CDR3 DNA reads TGCGCCAGCAGCCAAGGTTGGCAGGGGGCTTTAAGGAACATTCAGTACTTC.

This clonotype appeared many times. V and J are TRBV27 and TRBJ2-2, with 10 bases matching TRBD1. Germline-derived CDR1 and CDR2 are MNHEY and SMNVEV (reference sequence). The CDR3 runs to 14 residues. Losses at the gene ends were 5 bases for V and 4 bases for J; bases not matched to a gene: 1. CDR3 residues: CASSRTGGTGELFF. CDR3 in DNA: TGTGCCAGCAGTCGGACAGGGGGCACCGGGGAGCTGTTTTTT.

This clonotype was picked up many times. J is TRBJ1-1 and V is TRBV5-4; no reliable D call. Trimming left V 4 bases short and J 8 bases short, with 12 bases between. CDR3 length: 12 residues. Germline-derived CDR1 and CDR2 are SGHNT and YYREEE (reference sequence). CDR3 nucleotide sequence: TGTGCCAGCAGCCCTGGAGGGCCAGAAGCTTTCTTT. This encodes CASSPGGPEAFF. Combining the CDR3 with reference TRBV5-4 and TRBJ1-1 gives the whole variable domain ETGVTQSPTHLIKTRGQQVTLRCSSQSGHNTVSWYQQALGQGPQFIFQYYREEENGRGNFPPRFSGLQFPNYSSELNVNALELDDSALYLCASSPGGPEAFFGQGTRLTVV.

This clonotype was found many times. The rearrangement uses TRBV6-1 and TRBJ2-2; no clear D gene. Germline-derived CDR1 and CDR2 are MNHNS and SASEGT. CDR3 size: 15 residues. V was trimmed by 10 bases and J by 4 bases, leaving 19 bases between them. Here the CDR3 DNA reads TGTGCCACGGCTGGTCGTAGAGCTATCACCGGGGAGCTGTTTTTT. Protein sequence: CATAGRRAITGELFF.

This clonotype appeared many times. The chain is built from TRBV4-1 and TRBJ2-3, with TRBD1 matching 10 bases. Per germline, CDR1 MGHRA and CDR2 YSYEKL. This CDR3 comprises 16 residues. V was pared by 0 bases and J by 3 bases, with 3 bases of the junction left unmatched. CDR3 sequence reads: CASSQDWTGGTDTQYF. CDR3 in DNA: TGCGCCAGCAGCCAAGATTGGACAGGGGGGACAGATACGCAGTATTTT.

This clonotype showed up many times. The chain employs TRBV28 and TRBJ1-4, with D perhaps matching TRBD1 (5 bases). V was clipped by 3 bases and J by 5 bases, with 10 bases between them. This CDR3 comprises 14 residues. The V gene's germline CDR1 is MDHEN and CDR2 SYDVKM. The CDR3 bases are TGTGCCAGCAGTTTTTACGGGGGAAATGAAAAACTGTTTTTT. This translates into CASSFYGGNEKLFF. The full variable domain, completed using reference TRBV28 and TRBJ1-4, is DVKVTQSSRYLVKRTGEKVFLECVQDMDHENMFWYRQDPGLGLRLIYFSYDVKMKEKGDIPEGYSVSREKKERFSLILESASTNQTSMYLCASSFYGGNEKLFFGSGTQLSVL.

This clonotype was seen ten or more times. This chain joins TRBV12-3 or TRBV12-4 and TRBJ2-3; D possibly corresponds to TRBD2 (6 bases). V lost 5 bases and J 1 base, leaving 13 bases between the germline ends. The CDR3 runs to 15 residues. The CDR3 sequence is CASSLAGPRTDTQYF. The CDR3 region has the DNA TGTGCCAGCAGTCTCGCGGGACCTCGCACAGATACGCAGTATTTT.

The rearrangement uses TRBV20-1 and TRBJ1-5; 8 nucleotides line up with TRBD1. The CDR3 sequence is 14 residues long. CDR1 is DFQATT and CDR2 is SNEGSKA in the germline V gene (reference sequence). The V gene end was trimmed by 3 bases and the J gene end by 2 bases; junction bases not matched to a gene: 3. The CDR3 region is CSASGTGRNQPQHF. CDR3 nucleotides: TGCAGTGCTAGTGGGACAGGCCGCAATCAGCCCCAGCATTTT.

This clonotype came up many times. This chain connects TRBV12-3 or TRBV12-4 to TRBJ2-1; 7 bases map to TRBD1. The junction had 0 bases not matched to a gene; V was cut back by 6 bases and J by 1 base. This CDR3 region has 13 residues. This CDR3 reads CASRGQSYNEQFF. The CDR3 nucleotides are TGTGCCAGCAGGGGACAGTCCTACAATGAGCAGTTCTTC.

Ten or more counts support this clonotype. The chain uses TRBV28 and TRBJ1-1, with TRBD1 matching 7 bases. The germline gives CDR1 MDHEN, CDR2 SYDVKM. Losses at the gene ends were 6 bases for V and 4 bases for J; bases not matched to a gene: 14. CDR3 length: 16 residues. The CDR3 DNA reads TGTGCCAGCAGACGGACAGGCCTCACCCGAGGCACTGAAGCTTTCTTT. As protein: CASRRTGLTRGTEAFF.

This clonotype was counted ten times or more. The chain employs TRBV5-1 and TRBJ2-7; the match to TRBD2 covers 10 bases. Per the germline V gene, CDR1 is SGHRS and CDR2 is YFSETQ. The CDR3 consists of 15 residues. The V gene end was trimmed by 5 bases and the J gene end by 7 bases; junction bases not matched to a gene: 12. The DNA of the CDR3 is TGCGCCAGCAGTCCAAGACTAGCGGGTGATGGGGAGCAGTACTTC. Its translation is CASSPRLAGDGEQYF.